A single sample gave rise to the 16 T cell receptor beta chains below, sequenced in a study of T-cell reconstitution after alpha-beta-depleted transplantation in children (dated by TCRdb to 2016 to 2017). Libraries were constructed by PCR. The sample was run on an Illumina HiSeq 2500. To normalize quantification of the TCRbeta repertoire, the TCR libraries were built with molecular barcoding that relied on unique molecular identifiers. The raw public data were reprocessed by TCRdb itself: fastp quality trimming at Q25, MiXCR clonotype calling, in-frame beta chains only. Merged by CDR3 protein, the rows form single entries marked with the most common genes and DNA. The sample profile shows roughly 670,000 distinct CDR3 sequences; around 14% of them were found once. 0.79% of the sample lies in the top ten. According to the study, the label for this sample's treatment or condition signals: allogeneic hematopoietic cell transplantation with graft depleted of TCRalphabeta T cells and CD19 B cells.

The sample here was PBMCs, taken before TCRalphabeta/CD19-depleted stem cell transplant. Receptors were obtained from a girl aged 2 to 9 with congenital amegakaryocytic thrombocytopenia, due to receive a stem cell transplant.

V usage is TRBV7-2 and J usage is TRBJ2-2, with TRBD2 matching over 11 bases. Germline V gene data show CDR1 as SGHTA and CDR2 as FQGNSA. V gave up 1 base and J gave up 9 bases; unmatched junction bases: 4. This CDR3 is 15 amino acids long. The CDR3: CASSLGLAGSRELFF. The CDR3 bases are TGTGCCAGCAGCTTAGGACTAGCGGGAAGCCGGGAGCTGTTTTTT.

The chain couples TRBV5-1 to TRBJ2-1; 7 positions agree with TRBD2. The CDR3 is 16 residues long. Germline V gene lookup returns CDR1 SGHRS and CDR2 YFSETQ. Unmatched junction bases numbered 9, after V lost 0 bases and J lost 6 bases. The CDR3 nucleotides are TGCGCCAGCAGCTTGGGACCTAGCGGAGAAGGCAATGAGCAGTTCTTC. Translation: CASSLGPSGEGNEQFF.

In its sample, this clonotype was seen a few times. The chain carries TRBV6-2 or TRBV6-3 and TRBJ2-3, with D tentatively TRBD1 or TRBD2 (5 bases each). V lost 9 bases and J 8 bases, leaving 21 bases between the germline ends. CDR1 MNHEY and CDR2 SVGEGT come from the germline V gene. CDR3 length: 14 amino acids. The CDR3 is CASQATTRGGTQYF. As DNA, the CDR3 is TGTGCCAGTCAGGCAACCACGAGGGGTGGTACGCAGTATTTT.

This clonotype was detected ten times or more. This sequence joins TRBV12-3 or TRBV12-4 and TRBJ2-1; 11 bases are a match to TRBD2. Trimming took 7 bases from V and 10 from J; bases not matched to a gene: 6. The CDR3 totals 13 residues. CDR3 sequence (DNA): TGTGCCAGCAAGGTAGCGGGAGGGGGGGAGCAGTTCTTC. It is translated as CASKVAGGGEQFF.

The table lists this clonotype with many counts. The junction departs from germline at one end; a sequencing error may be responsible. This chain connects TRBV7-6 to TRBJ2-7; D uncertain. CDR1 SGHVS and CDR2 FNYEAQ come from the germline V gene. This CDR3 has 15 amino acids. The CDR3 here is CASSLGKGSSDEQYF. As DNA, the CDR3 is TGTGCCAGCAGCTTAGGCAAGGGTAGCTCCGACGAGCAGTACTTC.

This clonotype was picked up a small number of times. The chain employs TRBV6-1 and TRBJ2-2, with a weak D call TRBD2 (6 bases). V was clipped by 8 bases and J by 8 bases, with 24 bases between them. The germline V gene encodes CDR1 MNHNS and CDR2 SASEGT. This CDR3 is 16 amino acids long. CDR3 in amino acids: CASGRGVTPSEGELFF. CDR3 DNA sequence: TGTGCCAGCGGGCGCGGGGTAACCCCCTCCGAAGGGGAGCTGTTTTTT.

On this clonotype itself: Compared with germline, one end of the junction differs, possibly owing to a read error. The chain links TRBV4-1 to TRBJ2-1; no firm D call. Germline loops: CDR1 MGHRA, CDR2 YSYEKL. The CDR3 is 15 residues long. CDR3 residues: CASSPDPLSYNEQFF. In DNA, the CDR3 is TGTGCCAGCAGCCCGGACCCCCTCTCCTACAATGAGCAGTTCTTC.

The chain carries TRBV3-1 and TRBJ2-7; D is uncertain. The CDR3 is made up of 14 amino acids. With 8 bases removed from V and 5 bases from J, the gap between germline ends came to 19 bases. Germline V gene lookup returns CDR1 LGHDT and CDR2 YNNKEL (reference sequence). The CDR3 coding sequence is TGTGCCAGCTCAGTCTCTACGGGTGTCGACGAGCAGTACTTC. Its translation is CASSVSTGVDEQYF.

Regarding this clonotype: This clone may be a read error of a much larger clone one base away. The chain has TRBV29-1 and TRBJ2-3; D is ambiguous. The germline V gene has CDR1 SQVTM and CDR2 ANQGSEA. The length of the CDR3 is 10 residues. The CDR3 reads CSSAVDTLYF. The CDR3, as DNA: TGCAGCTCTGCGGTAGATACGCTGTATTTT.

This clonotype was detected ten times or more. This chain uses TRBV5-1 with TRBJ2-1, with 9 bases lining up with TRBD2. After removal of 0 bases from V and 6 bases from J, the junction contained 7 bases not matched to a gene. Germline assignment: CDR1 SGHRS and CDR2 YFSETQ. CDR3 length equals 16 residues. Here the CDR3 DNA reads TGCGCCAGCAGCTTGGGAATAGCGGGAGTTTTCAATGAGCAGTTCTTC. This sequence encodes CASSLGIAGVFNEQFF. The full variable domain, in which reference TRBV5-1 and TRBJ2-1 provide the parts outside the CDR3, is KAGVTQTPRYLIKTRGQQVTLSCSPISGHRSVSWYQQTPGQGLQFLFEYFSETQRNKGNFPGRFSGRQFSNSRSEMNVSTLELGDSALYLCASSLGIAGVFNEQFFGPGTRLTVL.

The chain recombines TRBV15 with TRBJ2-7; D may be TRBD2 (5 bases). This CDR3 is built from 15 residues. The V end was cut by 0 bases, the J end by 5 bases, with 14 bases between. CDR1 and CDR2 from the germline V gene are LNHNV and YYDKDF (reference sequence). CDR3: CATSRDRGRLDEQYF. The CDR3 region has the DNA TGTGCCACCAGCAGAGACAGAGGGCGGCTAGACGAGCAGTACTTC.

The chain has TRBV10-3 and TRBJ2-6, with D unresolved. V lost 3 bases to trimming and J lost 2 bases, with 8 bases between them. Germline CDR1 and CDR2: ENHRY and SYGVKD. The CDR3 has 15 amino acids. Here the CDR3 DNA reads TGTGCCATCAGTGATGTCCAGGCTGGGGCCAACGTCCTGACTTTC. This sequence encodes CAISDVQAGANVLTF.

The J gene is TRBJ2-4, the V gene TRBV11-2; D is possibly TRBD2 (5 bases). The ends were cut back, 5 bases at V and 8 bases at J, with 10 bases in the middle. This CDR3 is 12 amino acids long. Germline CDR1 SGHAT, CDR2 FQNNGV. The CDR3 reads CASSVGEDIQYF. The CDR3 DNA follows: TGTGCCAGCAGCGTGGGAGAGGACATTCAGTACTTC.

This clonotype was seen repeatedly, ten times or more. The chain carries TRBV11-2 and TRBJ1-6; D call uncertain. V dropped 1 base and J dropped 8 bases, with 12 bases sitting between them. This CDR3 is 15 amino acids long. The germline gives CDR1 SGHAT, CDR2 FQNNGV. DNA for the CDR3: TGTGCCAGCAGCTTAGCGGTGGAACTGCATTCACCCCTCCACTTT. Translating gives CASSLAVELHSPLHF.

This clonotype occurred a few times. The chain joins TRBV12-3 or TRBV12-4 to TRBJ2-7, with 11 nucleotides matching TRBD2. Trimming removed 1 base from V and 0 bases from J; junction bases left unmatched: 8. This CDR3 region has 18 residues. CDR3 residues: CASSLGRGLAASSYEQYF. The DNA for the CDR3 is TGTGCCAGCAGTTTAGGGCGGGGACTAGCGGCAAGCTCCTACGAGCAGTACTTC.

This clonotype was observed a handful of times. This chain connects TRBV18 to TRBJ2-3, with no clear D. Trimming pared 2 bases from V and 6 bases from J, leaving 6 bases between. The CDR3 has 12 residues. Germline CDR1 reads KGHSH; CDR2 reads LQKENI. The CDR3 sequence is CASSPDRDTQYF. CDR3 nucleotide sequence: TGTGCCAGCTCACCAGACCGGGATACGCAGTATTTT.